This T cell receptor beta chain was sequenced during a study of CD4 T cell repertoires in COVID-19. The overall study: CFSE-low cells expanded nine to eleven days with IL-2, then restimulated with other coronavirus spikes. Study-level results: Suggested intraclonal diversification: top SARS-CoV-2-reactive clonotypes appeared in two or three memory subsets. Some SARS-CoV-2 clonotypes, between about 6 and 28%, recurred in SARS-CoV and/or HKU1 cultures.

For this clone: Its antigen remains unknown.

No culture step preceded sequencing of the ex vivo isolated memory T cells. There are 13 residues in the CDR3. The germline CDR1 and CDR2 sequences are SQVTM and ANQGSEA. Unmatched junction bases numbered 9, after V lost 7 bases and J lost 6 bases. Sequencing used immunoSEQ multiplex PCR; TCRdb keeps in-frame clones, though not all of them. Of over 20,000 clones in the sample, about nine tenths were seen once. This TCR came from a human donor who had COVID-19. This specimen was central memory CD4+ T cells from blood, taken before the COVID-19 pandemic. The V call is TRBV29-1, the J call TRBJ2-4; 7 nucleotides line up with TRBD1. The CDR3 DNA reads TGCAGCGGGTCAAACAGGGGAGCAAACATTCAGTACTTC. It specifies CSGSNRGANIQYF. The entire variable domain, with the rest obtained from reference TRBV29-1 and TRBJ2-4, is as follows: SAVISQKPSRDICQRGTSLTIQCQVDSQVTMMFWYRQQPGQSLTLIATANQGSEATYESGFVIDKFPISRPNLTFSTLTVSNMSPEDSSIYLCSGSNRGANIQYFGAGTRLSVL.